This is a list of T cell receptor beta chains from one sample in a study of vaccination and CD4 T cells after COVID-19. Which antigens these TCRs recognize remains unknown. TCRdb used MiXCR to reprocess the PCR reads, holding one entry per CDR3 protein. Counted here are about 9,600 distinct CDR3 sequences, approximately 30% occurring once; the ten biggest clones make up 12%. The sample in question was CD4+ T cells from blood, cultured in vitro, obtained after SARS-CoV-2 vaccination. Receptors originate from a human donor who had recovered from COVID-19. CDR3s include the opening cysteine and the closing phenylalanine or tryptophan. Each record gives: V gene, clone size, D gene, J gene, CDR3 protein, CDR3 DNA. D genes are given only for firm matches. The size field is filled for only some rows; it gives once, few, many or a size class.

v_gene: TRBV4-3; abundance: -; d_gene: -; j_gene: TRBJ2-3; CDR3aa: CASSQDPGPTDTQYF; CDR3nt: TGCGCCAGCAGCCAAGATCCCGGCCCCACAGATACGCAGTATTTT
v_gene: TRBV25-1; abundance: few; d_gene: -; j_gene: TRBJ2-3; CDR3aa: CASGRGDTQYF; CDR3nt: TGTGCCAGCGGCCGGGGAGATACGCAGTATTTT
v_gene: TRBV18; abundance: -; d_gene: TRBD1; j_gene: TRBJ1-2; CDR3aa: CASSPPGQGSSYTF; CDR3nt: TGTGCCAGCTCCCCTCCGGGACAGGGATCAAGCTACACCTTC
v_gene: TRBV20-1; abundance: medium-sized; d_gene: -; j_gene: TRBJ2-2; CDR3aa: CSARRRLLGTGELFF; CDR3nt: TGCAGTGCTAGGCGTCGCCTTTTGGGGACCGGGGAGCTGTTTTTT
v_gene: TRBV20-1; abundance: -; d_gene: -; j_gene: TRBJ2-3; CDR3aa: CSARDQVGITDTQYF; CDR3nt: TGCAGTGCTAGAGATCAGGTGGGGATCACAGATACGCAGTATTTT
v_gene: TRBV9; abundance: -; d_gene: -; j_gene: TRBJ2-7; CDR3aa: CASSVGALAGTYEQYF; CDR3nt: TGTGCCAGCAGCGTCGGGGCACTAGCCGGTACATACGAGCAGTACTTC
v_gene: TRBV19; abundance: -; d_gene: TRBD1; j_gene: TRBJ1-1; CDR3aa: CASSSGRGLDTEAFF; CDR3nt: TGTGCCAGTAGTTCGGGGAGGGGGCTGGACACTGAAGCTTTCTTT
v_gene: TRBV20-1; abundance: -; d_gene: -; j_gene: TRBJ1-1; CDR3aa: CSARMGRANTEAFF; CDR3nt: TGCAGTGCTAGGATGGGCAGGGCGAACACTGAAGCTTTCTTT
v_gene: TRBV30; abundance: -; d_gene: TRBD1; j_gene: TRBJ1-2; CDR3aa: CAWAGQAVDGYTF; CDR3nt: TGTGCCTGGGCCGGACAGGCGGTCGATGGCTACACCTTC
v_gene: TRBV7-2; abundance: few; d_gene: -; j_gene: TRBJ2-7; CDR3aa: CASSLVGRVGEQYF; CDR3nt: TGTGCCAGCAGCTTAGTGGGCAGGGTGGGCGAGCAGTACTTC
v_gene: TRBV20-1; abundance: -; d_gene: TRBD2; j_gene: TRBJ2-1; CDR3aa: CSAPSGRAPDEQFF; CDR3nt: TGCAGTGCTCCTAGCGGGAGGGCCCCGGATGAGCAGTTCTTC
v_gene: TRBV27; abundance: medium-sized; d_gene: TRBD1; j_gene: TRBJ2-4; CDR3aa: CASAPGQKNIQYF; CDR3nt: TGTGCCAGCGCTCCGGGACAGAAAAACATTCAGTACTTC
v_gene: TRBV7-2; abundance: -; d_gene: TRBD1; j_gene: TRBJ2-5; CDR3aa: CASSATGGWETQYF; CDR3nt: TGTGCCAGCAGCGCGACAGGGGGGTGGGAGACCCAGTACTTC
v_gene: TRBV27; abundance: few; d_gene: TRBD1; j_gene: TRBJ1-3; CDR3aa: CASSIRGQDSNTIYF; CDR3nt: TGTGCCAGCAGTATTCGAGGACAGGACTCCAACACCATATATTTT
v_gene: TRBV30; abundance: -; d_gene: -; j_gene: TRBJ1-5; CDR3aa: CAYGWGYSNQPQHF; CDR3nt: TGTGCCTATGGATGGGGATATAGCAATCAGCCCCAGCATTTT
v_gene: TRBV9; abundance: few; d_gene: -; j_gene: TRBJ1-1; CDR3aa: CASSVDVLNTEAFF; CDR3nt: TGTGCCAGCAGCGTAGACGTCTTGAACACTGAAGCTTTCTTT
v_gene: TRBV7-8; abundance: -; d_gene: TRBD2; j_gene: TRBJ2-2; CDR3aa: CASTQWGGGELFF; CDR3nt: TGTGCCAGCACCCAGTGGGGGGGCGGGGAGCTGTTTTTT
v_gene: TRBV6-5; abundance: few; d_gene: -; j_gene: TRBJ1-3; CDR3aa: CASSYGPPGQANTIYF; CDR3nt: TGTGCCAGCAGTTACGGCCCACCCGGACAAGCCAACACCATATATTTT
v_gene: TRBV10-3; abundance: few; d_gene: TRBD2; j_gene: TRBJ2-5; CDR3aa: CAISQGLAGVETQYF; CDR3nt: TGTGCCATCTCCCAGGGACTAGCGGGAGTTGAGACCCAGTACTTC
v_gene: TRBV14; abundance: -; d_gene: -; j_gene: TRBJ2-6; CDR3aa: CASSQVMVRTAGANVLTF; CDR3nt: TGTGCCAGCAGCCAAGTGATGGTCAGGACGGCTGGGGCCAACGTCCTGACTTTC
v_gene: TRBV27; abundance: -; d_gene: TRBD2; j_gene: TRBJ2-1; CDR3aa: CASSMERDYNEQFF; CDR3nt: TGTGCCAGCAGTATGGAGCGGGACTACAATGAGCAGTTCTTC
v_gene: TRBV20-1; abundance: -; d_gene: TRBD2; j_gene: TRBJ2-7; CDR3aa: CSARGGLAGPYEQYF; CDR3nt: TGCAGTGCTAGAGGGGGACTAGCGGGTCCCTACGAGCAGTACTTC
v_gene: TRBV7-2; abundance: -; d_gene: TRBD2; j_gene: TRBJ2-7; CDR3aa: CASTPGGGSAYEQYF; CDR3nt: TGTGCCAGCACCCCGGGCGGCGGGAGCGCCTACGAGCAGTACTTC
v_gene: TRBV7-3; abundance: -; d_gene: TRBD2; j_gene: TRBJ2-7; CDR3aa: CASSPTSGSSYEQYF; CDR3nt: TGTGCCAGCAGTCCGACTAGCGGGAGTTCTTACGAGCAGTACTTC
v_gene: TRBV24-1; abundance: few; d_gene: -; j_gene: TRBJ1-2; CDR3aa: CATSLGRVKGYTF; CDR3nt: TGTGCCACCAGTTTGGGCAGGGTAAAGGGCTACACCTTC
v_gene: TRBV4-3; abundance: -; d_gene: -; j_gene: TRBJ1-2; CDR3aa: CASSQDEDGNYGYTF; CDR3nt: TGCGCCAGCAGCCAAGATGAGGACGGAAACTATGGCTACACCTTC
v_gene: TRBV7-6; abundance: -; d_gene: TRBD1; j_gene: TRBJ2-3; CDR3aa: CASSLGTGEIHTQYF; CDR3nt: TGTGCCAGCAGCTTAGGGACAGGGGAAATCCATACGCAGTATTTT
v_gene: TRBV20-1; abundance: -; d_gene: TRBD1; j_gene: TRBJ1-2; CDR3aa: CSASRGGGPYGYTF; CDR3nt: TGCAGTGCTAGCCGAGGAGGGGGCCCCTATGGCTACACCTTC
v_gene: TRBV5-1; abundance: -; d_gene: TRBD2; j_gene: TRBJ2-5; CDR3aa: CASSFVSGTPQYF; CDR3nt: TGCGCCAGCAGCTTTGTTAGCGGGACACCCCAGTACTTC
v_gene: TRBV27; abundance: -; d_gene: -; j_gene: TRBJ2-5; CDR3aa: CASRGRPQETQYF; CDR3nt: TGTGCCAGCAGGGGCCGACCCCAGGAGACCCAGTACTTC
v_gene: TRBV6-2/TRBV6-3; abundance: -; d_gene: -; j_gene: TRBJ2-5; CDR3aa: CASRHDLAPTQETQYF; CDR3nt: TGTGCCAGCAGACACGACCTAGCGCCGACACAAGAGACCCAGTACTTC
v_gene: TRBV10-3; abundance: -; d_gene: TRBD1; j_gene: TRBJ2-1; CDR3aa: CAISGQGAYNEQFF; CDR3nt: TGTGCCATCAGTGGACAGGGGGCCTACAATGAGCAGTTCTTC
v_gene: TRBV11-2; abundance: -; d_gene: -; j_gene: TRBJ1-6; CDR3aa: CASSLDPGRHNSLLHF; CDR3nt: TGTGCCAGCAGCTTAGACCCGGGACGGCATAATTCACTCCTCCACTTT
v_gene: TRBV12-3/TRBV12-4; abundance: -; d_gene: TRBD1; j_gene: TRBJ1-2; CDR3aa: CASSKGGTGPFYGYTF; CDR3nt: TGTGCCAGCAGTAAAGGGGGGACAGGGCCATTCTATGGCTACACCTTC
v_gene: TRBV27; abundance: -; d_gene: -; j_gene: TRBJ1-2; CDR3aa: CASSMTGRGALYGYTF; CDR3nt: TGTGCCAGCAGCATGACCGGTAGGGGGGCGCTCTATGGCTACACCTTC
v_gene: TRBV11-3; abundance: -; d_gene: -; j_gene: TRBJ2-2; CDR3aa: CASSLGLGFSTGELFF; CDR3nt: TGTGCCAGCAGCTTAGGTCTGGGGTTTAGCACCGGGGAGCTGTTTTTT
v_gene: TRBV28; abundance: -; d_gene: -; j_gene: TRBJ2-5; CDR3aa: CASSATGYRGETQYF; CDR3nt: TGTGCCAGCAGTGCTACAGGGTATCGCGGAGAGACCCAGTACTTC
v_gene: TRBV28; abundance: -; d_gene: -; j_gene: TRBJ1-2; CDR3aa: CASRGQSGYTF; CDR3nt: TGTGCCAGCAGGGGACAAAGCGGCTACACCTTC
v_gene: TRBV20-1; abundance: medium-sized; d_gene: TRBD2; j_gene: TRBJ2-2; CDR3aa: CSATGTSTGELFF; CDR3nt: TGCAGTGCCACCGGGACTAGCACCGGGGAGCTGTTTTTT
v_gene: TRBV28; abundance: -; d_gene: TRBD2; j_gene: TRBJ2-7; CDR3aa: CASSITPPGTRTSFFYEQYF; CDR3nt: TGTGCCAGCAGCATCACTCCCCCCGGGACTAGAACGTCCTTTTTCTACGAGCAGTACTTC
v_gene: TRBV7-8; abundance: few; d_gene: -; j_gene: TRBJ2-7; CDR3aa: CASSLQVLIYEQYF; CDR3nt: TGTGCCAGCAGCTTGCAGGTTCTAATCTACGAGCAGTACTTC
v_gene: TRBV30; abundance: -; d_gene: -; j_gene: TRBJ1-5; CDR3aa: CAWSGSGQPQHF; CDR3nt: TGTGCCTGGAGTGGGTCGGGTCAGCCCCAGCATTTT
v_gene: TRBV2; abundance: -; d_gene: TRBD2; j_gene: TRBJ2-1; CDR3aa: CATRTSGKNEQFF; CDR3nt: TGTGCCACACGGACTAGCGGTAAGAATGAGCAGTTCTTC
v_gene: TRBV4-3; abundance: few; d_gene: -; j_gene: TRBJ1-1; CDR3aa: CASSQGDRYMNTEAFF; CDR3nt: TGCGCCAGCAGCCAAGGAGACAGGTACATGAACACTGAAGCTTTCTTT
v_gene: TRBV20-1; abundance: few; d_gene: TRBD2; j_gene: TRBJ2-3; CDR3aa: CSASPFVAGSEDTQYF; CDR3nt: TGCAGTGCTAGCCCCTTCGTAGCGGGGAGTGAGGATACGCAGTATTTT
v_gene: TRBV7-2; abundance: -; d_gene: -; j_gene: TRBJ1-2; CDR3aa: CASSLSQGHGYTF; CDR3nt: TGTGCCAGCAGCTTATCACAGGGCCATGGCTACACCTTC
v_gene: TRBV7-9; abundance: few; d_gene: -; j_gene: TRBJ2-3; CDR3aa: CASSLANRVGDTQYF; CDR3nt: TGTGCCAGCAGCTTAGCTAACAGGGTAGGAGATACGCAGTATTTT
v_gene: TRBV6-2/TRBV6-3; abundance: -; d_gene: TRBD1; j_gene: TRBJ1-1; CDR3aa: CASSRPPGQGEAFF; CDR3nt: TGTGCCAGCAGTCGCCCGCCAGGACAGGGTGAAGCTTTCTTT
v_gene: TRBV28; abundance: -; d_gene: TRBD2; j_gene: TRBJ2-5; CDR3aa: CASSSSGAGGLQETQYF; CDR3nt: TGTGCCAGCAGTTCCTCGGGGGCGGGAGGGTTGCAAGAGACCCAGTACTTC
v_gene: TRBV28; abundance: few; d_gene: -; j_gene: TRBJ1-3; CDR3aa: CASTPKGSSGNTIYF; CDR3nt: TGTGCCAGCACCCCGAAGGGAAGCTCTGGAAACACCATATATTTT
v_gene: TRBV7-8; abundance: few; d_gene: TRBD2; j_gene: TRBJ2-1; CDR3aa: CATTRTSGSSEQFF; CDR3nt: TGTGCCACGACCCGGACTAGCGGGAGTTCCGAGCAGTTCTTC
v_gene: TRBV7-2; abundance: few; d_gene: -; j_gene: TRBJ1-1; CDR3aa: CASSRQRNTEAFF; CDR3nt: TGTGCCAGCAGCCGACAGCGGAACACTGAAGCTTTCTTT
v_gene: TRBV19; abundance: -; d_gene: TRBD1; j_gene: TRBJ2-5; CDR3aa: CASSILGRGPYQETQYF; CDR3nt: TGTGCCAGTAGTATATTGGGCAGGGGGCCCTACCAAGAGACCCAGTACTTC